This T cell receptor beta chain was recovered during a study of shared clonotypes between healthy human individuals. Study-wide results and limits: Among the subsets, naive ones generally showed larger estimated richness than memory ones. The naive CD4 repertoires of several donors were compared, and around 4.9% of clonotypes were shared.

On this clone itself: The antigen remains undetermined.

Positively selected for CCR7, the CD45RO-negative cells used as naive CD8 cells excluded terminally differentiated effector memory CD45RA+ cells. CDR3 length: 16 amino acids. J gave up 0 bases and V 5 bases, and 6 bases lay outside the gene matches. Per the germline V gene, CDR1 is SEHNR and CDR2 is FQNEAQ (reference sequence). The assay used deep level. Sequencing was performed with immunoSEQ multiplex PCR; in TCRdb, only in-frame clones are kept and a portion is missing. The sample carries about 2 million clones, just under 95% recorded once. The chain is built from TRBV7-9 and TRBJ1-3; 8 nucleotides agree with TRBD1. This clonotype was obtained from a man aged 18 to 35 in good health. Input material: naive CD8+ T cells sorted from blood. The CDR3 DNA follows: TGTGCCAGCAGCCCATCGACAGGGGACTCTGGAAACACCATATATTTT. Translated: CASSPSTGDSGNTIYF.